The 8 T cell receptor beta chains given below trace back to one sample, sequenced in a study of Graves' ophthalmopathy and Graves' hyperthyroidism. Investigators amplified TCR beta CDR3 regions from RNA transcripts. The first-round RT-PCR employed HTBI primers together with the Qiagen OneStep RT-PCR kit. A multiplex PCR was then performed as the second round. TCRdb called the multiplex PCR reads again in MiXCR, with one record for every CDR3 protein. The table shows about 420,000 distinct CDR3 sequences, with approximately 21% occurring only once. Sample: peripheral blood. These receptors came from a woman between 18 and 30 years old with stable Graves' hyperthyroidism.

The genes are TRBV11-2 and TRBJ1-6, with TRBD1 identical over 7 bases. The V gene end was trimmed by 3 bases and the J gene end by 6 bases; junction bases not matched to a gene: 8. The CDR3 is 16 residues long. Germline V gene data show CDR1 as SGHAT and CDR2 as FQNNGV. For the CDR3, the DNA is TGTGCCAGCAGCTTCAACCACAGGGGAGTTAATTCACCCCTCCACTTT. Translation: CASSFNHRGVNSPLHF.

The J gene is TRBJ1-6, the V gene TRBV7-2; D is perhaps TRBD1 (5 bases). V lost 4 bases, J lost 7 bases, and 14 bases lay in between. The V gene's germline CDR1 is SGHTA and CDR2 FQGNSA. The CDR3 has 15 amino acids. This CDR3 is CASSSGAGWNSPLHF. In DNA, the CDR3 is TGTGCCAGCAGCTCGGGTGCAGGGTGGAATTCACCCCTCCACTTT.

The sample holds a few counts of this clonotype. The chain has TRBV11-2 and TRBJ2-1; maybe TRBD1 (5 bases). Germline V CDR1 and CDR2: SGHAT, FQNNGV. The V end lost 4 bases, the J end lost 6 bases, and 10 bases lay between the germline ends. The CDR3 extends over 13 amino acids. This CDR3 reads CASSSSGPNEQFF. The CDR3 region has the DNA TGTGCCAGCAGCTCCTCAGGGCCCAATGAGCAGTTCTTC.

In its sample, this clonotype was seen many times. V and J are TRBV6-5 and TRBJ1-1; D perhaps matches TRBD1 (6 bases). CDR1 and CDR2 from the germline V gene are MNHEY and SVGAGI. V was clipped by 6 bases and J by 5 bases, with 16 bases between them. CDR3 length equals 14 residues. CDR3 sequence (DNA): TGTGCCAGCAGGGTGGACAGTCTGGGGACTGAAGCTTTCTTT. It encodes CASRVDSLGTEAFF.

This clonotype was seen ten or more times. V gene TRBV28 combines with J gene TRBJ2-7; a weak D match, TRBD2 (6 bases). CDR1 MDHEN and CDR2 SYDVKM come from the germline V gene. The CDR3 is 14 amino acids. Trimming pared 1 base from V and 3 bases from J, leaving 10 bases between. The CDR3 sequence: CASSLFGRFYEQYF. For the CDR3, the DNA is TGTGCCAGCAGTTTATTCGGGAGATTCTACGAGCAGTACTTC.

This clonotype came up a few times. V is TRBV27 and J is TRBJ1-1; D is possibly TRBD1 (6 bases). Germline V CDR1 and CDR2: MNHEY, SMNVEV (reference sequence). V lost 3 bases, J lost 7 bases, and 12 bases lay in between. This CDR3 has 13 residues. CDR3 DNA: TGTGCCAGCAGTTTGTCCAGGGGCGATGAAGCTTTCTTT. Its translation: CASSLSRGDEAFF.

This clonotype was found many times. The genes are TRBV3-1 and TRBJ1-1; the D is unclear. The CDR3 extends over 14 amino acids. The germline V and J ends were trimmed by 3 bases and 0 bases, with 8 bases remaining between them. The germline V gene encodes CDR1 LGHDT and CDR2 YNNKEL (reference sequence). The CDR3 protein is CASSHNLMNTEAFF. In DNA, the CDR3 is TGTGCCAGCAGCCATAACCTCATGAACACTGAAGCTTTCTTT.

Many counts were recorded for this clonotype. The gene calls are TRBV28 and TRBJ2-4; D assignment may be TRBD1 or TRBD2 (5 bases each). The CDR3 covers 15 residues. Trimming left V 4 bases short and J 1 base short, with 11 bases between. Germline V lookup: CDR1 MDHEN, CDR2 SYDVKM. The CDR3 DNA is TGTGCCAGCAGTTGGGGGATGGGGGCCAAAAACATTCAGTACTTC. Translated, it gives CASSWGMGAKNIQYF.